This is a list of T cell receptor beta chains from one sample in a study of blood T cell repertoires in COVID-19. TCRdb keeps only in-frame clones here, not all; method: immunoSEQ multiplex PCR. The repertoire includes over 300,000 clones, almost 85% of them detected once, and about 7% sits in the top ten. The sample consisted of peripheral blood. Receptor source: a human donor in a cohort sampled during active COVID-19. Each CDR3 is given with its conserved first and last residue. D genes are given only for firm matches. The size of a clone is reported for some rows only, either as once, few or many, or as a class for expanded clones.

>TRBJ1-1|.|TRBV3-1/TRBV3-2|.
TGTGCCAGCAGCCAACCGCCCGGGAACACTGAAGCTTTCTTT
CASSQPPGNTEAFF
>TRBJ1-1|.|TRBV6-5|.
TGTGCCAGCAGTTACGGGCAGTACACTGAAGCTTTCTTT
CASSYGQYTEAFF
>TRBJ1-2|once|TRBV5-6|TRBD1
TGTGCCAGCAGTCAAGACAGGGTTACTTATGGCTACACCTTC
CASSQDRVTYGYTF
>TRBJ2-7|.|TRBV6-5|.
TGTGCCAGCAGTTACTCGACCGGGGGAGCCTACGAGCAGTACTTC
CASSYSTGGAYEQYF
>TRBJ1-2|.|TRBV6-5|.
TGTGCCAGCAGTCTAGTTTCCCCTCCTAACTATGGCTACACCTTC
CASSLVSPPNYGYTF
>TRBJ2-7|.|TRBV30|TRBD2
TGTGCCTGGAACGGCGGGAGGGGCGAGCAGTACTTC
CAWNGGRGEQYF
>TRBJ2-2|many|TRBV6-1|.
TGTGCCAGCAGTGAATTTCTCGCCGGGGAGCTGTTTTTT
CASSEFLAGELFF
>TRBJ1-1|.|TRBV30|TRBD1
TGTGCCTGGAGGAGGGACAGGGTGAAAGCTTTCTTT
CAWRRDRVKAFF
>TRBJ2-7|.|TRBV29-1|TRBD1
TGCAGCGGTGGGGCCGGTGGGACAGGGTCTTCCGAGCAGTACTTC
CSGGAGGTGSSEQYF
>TRBJ2-1|.|TRBV19|TRBD2
TGTGCCAGTAGAAAATTGGCGCTAGCGGGGGGGAGCTCCTACAATGAGCAGTTCTTC
CASRKLALAGGSSYNEQFF
>TRBJ2-3|.|TRBV6-6|TRBD1
TGTGCCAGCAGCGGACAGGGGTCAGATACGCAGTATTTT
CASSGQGSDTQYF
>TRBJ2-1|.|TRBV6-1|TRBD2
TGTGCCAGCAGTGAGAGCGGGGGGGCTTACAATGAGCAGTTCTTC
CASSESGGAYNEQFF
>TRBJ1-6|.|TRBV9|.
TGTGCCAGCAGCCTTTCCCGGGAATCACCCCTCCACTTT
CASSLSRESPLHF
>TRBJ1-2|.|TRBV7-3|TRBD1
TGTGCCAGCGCCGCTCAGGGGGTCTATGGCTACACCTTC
CASAAQGVYGYTF
>TRBJ1-5|once|TRBV12-3/TRBV12-4|.
TGTGCCAGCAGTTTAAATAGAGGTCAGCCCCAGCATTTT
CASSLNRGQPQHF
>TRBJ2-7|.|TRBV10-1|.
TGCGCCAGCAGTCAAGCTGACAGCTACGAGCAGTACTTC
CASSQADSYEQYF
>TRBJ1-6|.|TRBV19|TRBD1
TGTGCCAGTAGTGTACAGGGGGTCGTATCACCCCTCCACTTT
CASSVQGVVSPLHF
>TRBJ1-5|.|TRBV2|.
TGTGCCAGCAGTGATTACGGCGGCGGAGTAGCCTGGCCCCAGCATTTT
CASSDYGGGVAWPQHF
>TRBJ1-6|.|TRBV4-1|.
TGCGCCAGCAGCCTCCCCGGGGGAAATTCACCCCTCCACTTT
CASSLPGGNSPLHF
>TRBJ2-7|.|TRBV11-2|TRBD1
TGTGCCAGCAGCTTAACCCTAGGACAGGGGGACTACGAGCAGTACTTC
CASSLTLGQGDYEQYF
>TRBJ1-1|.|TRBV6-1|.
TGTGCCAGCAGTGATGGAGTCTATTTCAACACTGAAGCTTTCTTT
CASSDGVYFNTEAFF
>TRBJ1-6|.|TRBV14|TRBD1
TGTGCCAGCAGCCAAGGGGGAAGGGGGCCAGCAGGATCACCCCTCCACTTT
CASSQGGRGPAGSPLHF
>TRBJ2-7|once|TRBV12-5|TRBD1
TGTGCTAGTGGTTTGGTTCCTCCGGGACAGGGAACCTCCTACGAGCAGTACTTC
CASGLVPPGQGTSYEQYF
>TRBJ2-5|.|TRBV10-2|TRBD2
TGCGCCAGCAGCCCCCTAGCGGGGGGGGAGACCCAGTACTTC
CASSPLAGGETQYF
>TRBJ2-6|.|TRBV7-9|TRBD1
TGTGCCAGCAGCCCGACAGGGGGCTCTGGGGCCAACGTCCTGACTTTC
CASSPTGGSGANVLTF
>TRBJ2-3|.|TRBV24-1|.
TGTGCCACCAGATCACTTCGGACAGATACGCAGTATTTT
CATRSLRTDTQYF
>TRBJ1-3|.|TRBV2|.
TGTGCCAGCTGTCAGGGGACTGGAAACACCATATATTTT
CASCQGTGNTIYF
>TRBJ2-1|.|TRBV3-1/TRBV3-2|.
TGTGCCAGCAGCCAAACCAGTGTAAATGAGCAGTTCTTC
CASSQTSVNEQFF
>TRBJ2-2|.|TRBV24-1|.
TGTGCCACCAGTGATTTTAGGGAAACGCAGGGGAACACCGGGGAGCTGTTTTTT
CATSDFRETQGNTGELFF
>TRBJ1-3|.|TRBV18|TRBD1
TGTGCCAGCTCACCACCAGGGACAGGGGGCTCTGGAAACACCATATATTTT
CASSPPGTGGSGNTIYF
>TRBJ1-2|.|TRBV3-1/TRBV3-2|.
TGTGCCAGCAGCCAAGAGACAAGCTATGGCTACACCTTC
CASSQETSYGYTF
>TRBJ1-6|few|TRBV6-4|.
TGTGCCAGCAGTGACTCAGACGGAGGCTCACCCCTCCACTTT
CASSDSDGGSPLHF
>TRBJ2-5|.|TRBV5-4|.
TGTGCCAGCAGCTCATTCTCCAGGGGACGAGAGACCCAGTACTTC
CASSSFSRGRETQYF
>TRBJ1-1|.|TRBV5-1|TRBD1
TGCGCCAGCAGCTCTTCGGGGACAGGGCTGAGCACTGAAGCTTTCTTT
CASSSSGTGLSTEAFF
>TRBJ2-2|.|TRBV9|TRBD1
TGTGCCAGCAGCGTAGTGGCAGGGGGCCCCACCGGGGAGCTGTTTTTT
CASSVVAGGPTGELFF
>TRBJ2-2|.|TRBV9|.
TGTGCCAGCAGCGTAGCTTCGGGGGGGGAGCTGTTTTTT
CASSVASGGELFF
>TRBJ1-2|once|TRBV20-1|.
TGCAGTGCTAGACCAGGCTATGGCTACACCTTC
CSARPGYGYTF
>TRBJ1-3|.|TRBV5-1|.
TGCGCCAGCAGCTTATCAACAGTCTCTGGAAACACCATATATTTT
CASSLSTVSGNTIYF
>TRBJ1-3|.|TRBV25-1|TRBD1
TGTGCCAGCAGTGATCCTACAGGGGACACCATATATTTT
CASSDPTGDTIYF